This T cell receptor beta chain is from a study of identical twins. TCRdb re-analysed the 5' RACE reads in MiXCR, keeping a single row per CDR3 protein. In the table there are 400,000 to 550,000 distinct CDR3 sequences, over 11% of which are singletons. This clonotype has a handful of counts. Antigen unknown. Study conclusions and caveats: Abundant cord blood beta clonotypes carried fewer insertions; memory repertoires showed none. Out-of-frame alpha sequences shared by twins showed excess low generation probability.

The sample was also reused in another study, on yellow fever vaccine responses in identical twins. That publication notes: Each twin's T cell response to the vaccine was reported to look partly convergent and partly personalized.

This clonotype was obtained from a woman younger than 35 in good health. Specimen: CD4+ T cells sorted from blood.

This chain's CDR3 is CASSLDQGRLAGEETQYF. Written as DNA, the CDR3 is TGTGCCAGCAGCTTAGATCAGGGACGACTAGCGGGAGAAGAGACCCAGTACTTC. V is TRBV11-2 and J is TRBJ2-5; 12 bases align to TRBD2. This CDR3 spans 18 amino acids. V shed 0 bases and J 3 bases; nucleotides not matched to a gene: 8. Germline CDR1 reads SGHAT; CDR2 reads FQNNGV.